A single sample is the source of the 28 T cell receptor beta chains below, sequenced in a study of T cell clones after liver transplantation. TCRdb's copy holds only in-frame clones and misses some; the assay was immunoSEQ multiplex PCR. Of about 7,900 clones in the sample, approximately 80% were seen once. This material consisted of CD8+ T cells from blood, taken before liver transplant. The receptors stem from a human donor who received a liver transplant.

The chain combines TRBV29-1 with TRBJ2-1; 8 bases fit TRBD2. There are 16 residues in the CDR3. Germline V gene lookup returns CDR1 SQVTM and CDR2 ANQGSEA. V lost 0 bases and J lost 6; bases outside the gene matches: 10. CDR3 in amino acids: CSVEDHDGGAVNEQFF. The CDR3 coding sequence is TGCAGCGTTGAAGATCATGACGGGGGGGCGGTCAATGAGCAGTTCTTC.

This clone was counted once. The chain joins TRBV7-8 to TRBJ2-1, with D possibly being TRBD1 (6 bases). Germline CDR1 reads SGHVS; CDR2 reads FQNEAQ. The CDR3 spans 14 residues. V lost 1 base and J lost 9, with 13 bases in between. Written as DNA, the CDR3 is TGTGCCAGCAGCTTAGGAGGGGGAAACGGTGAGCAGTTCTTC. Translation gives CASSLGGGNGEQFF.

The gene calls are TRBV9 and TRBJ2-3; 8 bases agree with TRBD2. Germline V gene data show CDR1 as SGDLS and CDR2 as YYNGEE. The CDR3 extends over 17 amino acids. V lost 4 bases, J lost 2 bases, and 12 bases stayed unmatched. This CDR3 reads CASSNFSGAPNTDTQYF. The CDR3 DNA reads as TGTGCCAGCAGCAATTTTAGCGGGGCTCCAAACACAGATACGCAGTATTTT.

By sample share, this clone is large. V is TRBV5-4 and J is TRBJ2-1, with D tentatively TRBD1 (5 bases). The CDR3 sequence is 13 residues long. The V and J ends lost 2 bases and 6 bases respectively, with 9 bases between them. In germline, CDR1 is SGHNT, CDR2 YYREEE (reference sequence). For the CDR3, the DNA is TGTGCCAGCAGCTTCGACAGAAGCAATGAGCAGTTCTTC. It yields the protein CASSFDRSNEQFF.

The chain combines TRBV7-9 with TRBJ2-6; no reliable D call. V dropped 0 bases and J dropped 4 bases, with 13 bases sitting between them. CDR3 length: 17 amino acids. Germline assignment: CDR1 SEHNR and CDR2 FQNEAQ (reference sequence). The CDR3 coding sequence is TGTGCCAGCAGCTTAGCGGATATCGGGTCCGGGGCCAACGTCCTGACTTTC. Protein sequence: CASSLADIGSGANVLTF. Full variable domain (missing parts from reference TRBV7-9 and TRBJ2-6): DTGVSQNPRHKITKRGQNVTFRCDPISEHNRLYWYRQTLGQGPEFLTYFQNEAQLEKSRLLSDRFSAERPKGSFSTLEIQRTEQGDSAMYLCASSLADIGSGANVLTFGAGSRLTVL.

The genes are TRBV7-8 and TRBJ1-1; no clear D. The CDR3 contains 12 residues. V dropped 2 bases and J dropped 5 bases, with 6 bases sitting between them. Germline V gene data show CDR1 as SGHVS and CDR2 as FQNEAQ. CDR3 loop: CASSLSSTEAFF. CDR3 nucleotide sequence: TGTGCCAGCAGCTTATCCTCTACTGAAGCTTTCTTT.

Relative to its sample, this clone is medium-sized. This chain's CDR3 is CASSSTGGTGNYGYTF. The CDR3 DNA is TGTGCCAGCTCATCGACAGGGGGCACAGGCAACTATGGCTACACCTTC. The chain joins TRBV18 to TRBJ1-2, with 10 bases matching TRBD1. The germline V gene has CDR1 KGHSH and CDR2 LQKENI. V lost 5 bases and J lost 2; bases outside the gene matches: 8. This CDR3 contains 16 residues.

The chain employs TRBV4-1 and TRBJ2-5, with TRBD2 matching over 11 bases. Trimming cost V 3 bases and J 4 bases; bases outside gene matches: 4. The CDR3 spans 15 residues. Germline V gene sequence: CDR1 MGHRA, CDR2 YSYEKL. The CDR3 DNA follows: TGCGCCAGCAGCCAGATCGGGACTAGCGGAGAGACCCAGTACTTC. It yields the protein CASSQIGTSGETQYF.

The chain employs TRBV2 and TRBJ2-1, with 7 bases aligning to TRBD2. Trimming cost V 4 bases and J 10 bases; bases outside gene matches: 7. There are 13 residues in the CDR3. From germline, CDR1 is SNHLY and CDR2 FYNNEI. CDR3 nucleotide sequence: TGTGCCAGCAGTGCGGGAGGAGGAGGGGAGCAGTTCTTC. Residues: CASSAGGGGEQFF.

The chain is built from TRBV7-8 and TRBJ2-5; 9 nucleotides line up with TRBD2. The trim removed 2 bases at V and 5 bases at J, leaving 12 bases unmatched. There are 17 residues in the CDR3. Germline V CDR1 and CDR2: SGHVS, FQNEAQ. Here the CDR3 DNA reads TGTGCCAGCAGCTTAAAAGTGGCGGGGGGGCCAGAGGAGACCCAGTACTTC. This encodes CASSLKVAGGPEETQYF.

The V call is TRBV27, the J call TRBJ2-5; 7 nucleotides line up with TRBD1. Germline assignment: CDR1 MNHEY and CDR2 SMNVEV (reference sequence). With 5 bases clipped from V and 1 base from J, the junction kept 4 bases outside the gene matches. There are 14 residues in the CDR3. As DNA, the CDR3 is TGTGCCAGCAGTCAACGACAGGGCCAAGAGACCCAGTACTTC. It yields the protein CASSQRQGQETQYF.

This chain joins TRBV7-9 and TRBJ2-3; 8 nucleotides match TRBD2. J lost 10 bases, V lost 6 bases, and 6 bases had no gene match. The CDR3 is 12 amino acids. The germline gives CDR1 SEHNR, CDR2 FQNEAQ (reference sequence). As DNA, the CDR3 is TGTGCCAGCAGTACTAGCGGCGAGGCGCAGTATTTT. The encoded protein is CASSTSGEAQYF.

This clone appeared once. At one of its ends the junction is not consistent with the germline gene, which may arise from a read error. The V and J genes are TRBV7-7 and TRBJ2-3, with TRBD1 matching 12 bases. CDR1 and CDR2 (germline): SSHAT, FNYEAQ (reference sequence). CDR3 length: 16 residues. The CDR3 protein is CASSLVGTGGLDTQYF. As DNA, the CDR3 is TGTGCTAGCAGCTTAGTTGGGACAGGGGGCCTGGATACGCAGTATTTT.

The CDR3 coding sequence is TGTGCCAGCTCACCAACAACACAGGGGGCATTTGATACGCAGTATTTT. Protein: CASSPTTQGAFDTQYF. This chain uses TRBV18 with TRBJ2-3; TRBD1 aligns across 9 bases. The CDR3 sequence is 16 residues long. With 2 bases clipped from V and 6 bases from J, the junction kept 9 bases outside the gene matches. Germline CDR1 is KGHSH and CDR2 is LQKENI.

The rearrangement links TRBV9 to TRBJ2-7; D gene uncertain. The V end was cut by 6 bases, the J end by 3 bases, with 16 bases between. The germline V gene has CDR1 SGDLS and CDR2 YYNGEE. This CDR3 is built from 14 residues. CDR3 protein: CASTGGDAGYEQYF. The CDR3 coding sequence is TGTGCCAGCACCGGCGGAGACGCCGGCTACGAGCAGTACTTC.

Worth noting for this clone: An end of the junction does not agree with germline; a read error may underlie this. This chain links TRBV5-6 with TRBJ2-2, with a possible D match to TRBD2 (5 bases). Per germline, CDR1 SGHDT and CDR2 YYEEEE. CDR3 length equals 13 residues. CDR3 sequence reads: CASSLVNTGELFF. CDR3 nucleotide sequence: TGTGCCAGCAGCTTGGTTAACACCGGGGAACTGTTTTTT.

The CDR3 sequence is CASSQETGNIDYNQPQHF. Here the CDR3 DNA reads TGTGCCAGCAGCCAAGAAACAGGGAACATCGATTACAATCAGCCCCAGCATTTT. This rearrangement joins TRBV4-2 to TRBJ1-5; possibly TRBD1 for D (6 bases). The germline V and J ends were trimmed by 0 bases and 3 bases, with 18 bases remaining between them. This CDR3 is built from 18 residues. Germline V gene lookup returns CDR1 LGHNA and CDR2 YNFKEQ.

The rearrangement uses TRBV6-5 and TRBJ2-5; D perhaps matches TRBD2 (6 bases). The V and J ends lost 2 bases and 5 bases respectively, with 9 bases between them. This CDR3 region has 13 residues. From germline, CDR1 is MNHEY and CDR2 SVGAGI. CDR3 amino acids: CASSYRGSETQYF. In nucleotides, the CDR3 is TGTGCCAGCAGTTACCGGGGGTCCGAGACCCAGTACTTC.

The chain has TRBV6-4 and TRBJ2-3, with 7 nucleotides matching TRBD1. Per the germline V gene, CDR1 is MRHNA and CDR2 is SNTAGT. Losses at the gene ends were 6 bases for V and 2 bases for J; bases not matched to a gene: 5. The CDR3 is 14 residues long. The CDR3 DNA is TGTGCCAGCAGCCGGGACAGCGACACAGATACGCAGTATTTT. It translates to CASSRDSDTDTQYF.

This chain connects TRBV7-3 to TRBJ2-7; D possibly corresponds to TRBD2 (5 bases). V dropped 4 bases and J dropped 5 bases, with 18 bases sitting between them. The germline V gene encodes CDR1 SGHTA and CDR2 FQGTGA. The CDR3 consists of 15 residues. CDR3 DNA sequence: TGTGCCAGCAGCTCCCACCCCGGGAAGTACGACGAGCAGTACTTC. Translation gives CASSSHPGKYDEQYF.

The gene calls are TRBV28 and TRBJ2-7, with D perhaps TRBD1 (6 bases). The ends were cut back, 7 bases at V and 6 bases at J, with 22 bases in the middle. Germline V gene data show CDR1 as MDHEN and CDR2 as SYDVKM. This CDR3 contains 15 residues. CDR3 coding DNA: TGTGCCAGCAACACTAGGGGCCAGGGGCTAACCGAGCAGTACTTC. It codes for CASNTRGQGLTEQYF.

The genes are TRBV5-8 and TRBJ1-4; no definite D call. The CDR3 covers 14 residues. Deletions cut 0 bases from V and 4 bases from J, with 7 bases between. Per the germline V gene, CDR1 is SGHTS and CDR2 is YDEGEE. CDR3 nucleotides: TGTGCCAGCAGCTTGGGACAAGATAATGAAAAACTGTTTTTT. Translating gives CASSLGQDNEKLFF.

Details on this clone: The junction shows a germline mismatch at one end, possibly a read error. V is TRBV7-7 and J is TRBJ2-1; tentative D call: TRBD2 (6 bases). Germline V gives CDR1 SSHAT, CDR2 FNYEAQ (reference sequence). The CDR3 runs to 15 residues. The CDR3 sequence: CASSLGGPPYNEQFF. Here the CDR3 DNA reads TGTGCTAGCAGCTTGGGGGGACCTCCCTACAATGAGCAGTTCTTC. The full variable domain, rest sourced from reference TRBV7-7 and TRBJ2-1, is GAGVSQSPRYKVTKRGQDVTLRCDPISSHATLYWYQQALGQGPEFLTYFNYEAQPDKSGLPSDRFSAERPEGSISTLTIQRTEQRDSAMYRCASSLGGPPYNEQFFGPGTRLTVL.

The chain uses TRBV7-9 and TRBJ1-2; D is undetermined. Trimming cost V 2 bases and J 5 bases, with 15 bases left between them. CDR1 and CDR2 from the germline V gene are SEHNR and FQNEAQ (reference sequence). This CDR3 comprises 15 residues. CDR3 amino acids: CASSLSSQSIYGYTF. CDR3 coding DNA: TGTGCCAGCAGCTTATCTAGCCAGTCAATTTATGGCTACACCTTC.

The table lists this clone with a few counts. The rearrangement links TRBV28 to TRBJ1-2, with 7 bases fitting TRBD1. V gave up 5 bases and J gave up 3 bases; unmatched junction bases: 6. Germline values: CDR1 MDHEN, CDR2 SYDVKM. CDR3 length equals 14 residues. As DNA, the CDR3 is TGTGCCAGCAGTAAACAGGGGCACTACTATGGCTACACCTTC. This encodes CASSKQGHYYGYTF.

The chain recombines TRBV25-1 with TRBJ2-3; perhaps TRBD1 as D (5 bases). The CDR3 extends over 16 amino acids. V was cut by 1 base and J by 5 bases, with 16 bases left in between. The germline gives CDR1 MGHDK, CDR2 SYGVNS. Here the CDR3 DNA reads TGTGCCAGCAGTGAATTGGGGCAGGGAAGGAAAGATACGCAGTATTTT. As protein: CASSELGQGRKDTQYF.

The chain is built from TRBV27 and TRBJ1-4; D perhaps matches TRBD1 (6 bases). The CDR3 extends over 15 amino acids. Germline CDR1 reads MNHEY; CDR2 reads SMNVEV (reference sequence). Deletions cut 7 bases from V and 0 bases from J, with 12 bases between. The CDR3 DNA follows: TGTGCCAGCATGCGTTACAGGGCAACTAATGAAAAACTGTTTTTT. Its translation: CASMRYRATNEKLFF.

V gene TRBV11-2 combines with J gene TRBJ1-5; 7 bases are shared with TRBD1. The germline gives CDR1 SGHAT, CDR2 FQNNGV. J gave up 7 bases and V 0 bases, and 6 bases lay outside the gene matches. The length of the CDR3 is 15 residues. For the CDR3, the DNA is TGTGCCAGCAGCTTAGATACAGGGGCTGGACAGCCCCAGCATTTT. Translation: CASSLDTGAGQPQHF.